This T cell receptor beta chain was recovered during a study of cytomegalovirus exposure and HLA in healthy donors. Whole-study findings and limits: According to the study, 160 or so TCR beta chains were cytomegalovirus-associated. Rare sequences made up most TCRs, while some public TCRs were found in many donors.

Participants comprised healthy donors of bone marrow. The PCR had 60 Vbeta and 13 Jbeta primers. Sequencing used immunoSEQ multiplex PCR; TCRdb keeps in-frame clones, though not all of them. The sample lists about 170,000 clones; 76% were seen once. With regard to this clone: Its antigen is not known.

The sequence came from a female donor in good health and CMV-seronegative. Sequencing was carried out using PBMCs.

This CDR3 is CASSANRAEKLFF. CDR3 DNA sequence: TGTGCCAGTAGTGCCAACAGGGCGGAAAAACTGTTTTTT. The chain links TRBV19 to TRBJ1-4; maybe TRBD1 (6 bases). This CDR3 is 13 amino acids long. The germline CDR1 and CDR2 sequences are LNHDA and SQIVND (reference sequence). V gave up 5 bases and J gave up 8 bases, with 12 bases separating them.